This T cell receptor beta chain was captured in a study of neurological immune-mediated disorders. This clonotype was detected ten times or more. The CDR3 extends over 17 amino acids. V was pared by 6 bases and J by 6 bases, with 10 bases of the junction left unmatched. In germline, CDR1 is MNHEY, CDR2 SMNVEV (reference sequence). MiXCR, applied by TCRdb to the 5' RACE reads, yields one record per CDR3 protein. The sample has about 14,000 distinct CDR3 sequences, roughly 13% seen once. The sequenced sample was CD8+ T cells from blood. This chain joins TRBV27 and TRBJ2-1, with 14 bases matching TRBD2. This sequence was found in a female donor with HTLV-1-associated myelopathy (HAM/TSP). The CDR3 sequence: CASSSIPGTSGSNEQFF. As DNA, the CDR3 is TGTGCCAGCAGCTCTATTCCCGGGACTAGCGGGAGCAATGAGCAGTTCTTC.